The 24 T cell receptor beta chains below come from one sample, sequenced in a study of T cell responses to AZD1222 COVID-19 vaccine. Only in-frame clones appear in the TCRdb table, and some are missing; sequencing was by immunoSEQ multiplex PCR. The top ten clones hold about 6.1% of a sample with some 200,000 clones, 90% of them seen once. The source was peripheral blood, collected on day 0 of AZD1222 vaccination. The receptor source for this set is an adult in good health.

The CDR3 DNA reads as TGTGCCAGCAGCCACAGACAGAACATGAGATCTGGAAACACCATATATTTT. Its translation is CASSHRQNMRSGNTIYF. The J gene is TRBJ1-3, the V gene TRBV4-2, with D perhaps matching TRBD1 (5 bases). The CDR3 has 17 amino acids. V shed 3 bases and J shed 1 base, with 16 bases lying between them. Per germline, CDR1 LGHNA and CDR2 YNFKEQ.

The chain employs TRBV6-1 and TRBJ1-4; D might be TRBD1 (6 bases). Germline V gene sequence: CDR1 MNHNS, CDR2 SASEGT. The CDR3 length is 14 residues. V was trimmed by 2 bases and J by 5 bases, leaving 9 bases between them. The DNA of the CDR3 is TGTGCCAGCAGTGAAACAGGGAGAAATGAAAAACTGTTTTTT. Translation gives CASSETGRNEKLFF.

This rearrangement joins TRBV11-3 to TRBJ2-3, with 7 bases that match TRBD1. The CDR3 consists of 16 residues. V trimming: 3 bases; J trimming: 3 bases; junction bases outside the gene matches: 9. The germline CDR1 and CDR2 sequences are SGHNT and YENEEA. The CDR3, as DNA: TGTGCCAGCAGCTTGGGAGCAGGGGGTGAGACAGATACGCAGTATTTT. Its translation: CASSLGAGGETDTQYF.

The V and J genes are TRBV6-4 and TRBJ2-1; D is perhaps TRBD2 (6 bases). The V and J ends lost 5 bases and 4 bases respectively, with 9 bases between them. The CDR3 covers 13 residues. CDR1 and CDR2 (germline): MRHNA, SNTAGT. The DNA for the CDR3 is TGTGCCAGCAGTTTGGGACTGTACAATGAGCAGTTCTTC. Translated, it gives CASSLGLYNEQFF.

This rearrangement joins TRBV7-9 to TRBJ2-4; the D gene is possibly TRBD1 (6 bases). CDR1 SEHNR and CDR2 FQNEAQ come from the germline V gene (reference sequence). This CDR3 is built from 15 residues. The V end lost 4 bases, the J end lost 3 bases, and 13 bases lay between the germline ends. This CDR3 reads CASSSDSGIKNIQYF. DNA of the CDR3: TGTGCCAGCAGCTCGGACAGTGGAATCAAAAACATTCAGTACTTC.

Concerning this clone: The sample has other DNA sequences that encode this CDR3 too. V is TRBV27 and J is TRBJ2-7, with 10 positions matching TRBD2. Germline CDR1 is MNHEY and CDR2 is SMNVEV (reference sequence). Germline trimming cut 6 bases from V and 4 bases from J; bases unmatched to any gene: 6. The CDR3 is 14 residues long. CDR3 DNA sequence: TGTGCCAGCAGATTAGCGGGGGGTTCTTACGAGCAGTACTTC. This gives the protein CASRLAGGSYEQYF.

The chain has TRBV6-5 and TRBJ1-3; no clear D gene. V dropped 0 bases and J dropped 0 bases, with 9 bases sitting between them. This CDR3 comprises 16 residues. The germline gives CDR1 MNHEY, CDR2 SVGAGI. The CDR3 spells CASSYSTHFSGNTIYF. CDR3 coding DNA: TGTGCCAGCAGTTACTCTACCCATTTCTCTGGAAACACCATATATTTT.

This chain connects TRBV18 to TRBJ2-7; D may be TRBD2 (5 bases). The CDR3 runs 13 residues. The V gene's germline CDR1 is KGHSH and CDR2 LQKENI. V was trimmed by 3 bases and J by 3 bases, leaving 9 bases between them. CDR3 nucleotide sequence: TGTGCCAGCTCACCCGAAAGCGGCTACGAGCAGTACTTC. Protein sequence: CASSPESGYEQYF.

This clone appeared a single time. At one end, the junction sequence differs from germline, possibly due to a read error. CDR3 sequence (DNA): TGTGCCTGGAACCCCGGGCGGCATGAGAAACTGTTTTTT. Amino acids: CAWNPGRHEKLFF. The rearrangement uses TRBV30 and TRBJ1-4; the D is unclear. CDR3 length: 13 amino acids. The V gene's germline CDR1 is GTSNPN and CDR2 SVGIG (reference sequence).

This rearrangement joins TRBV7-2 to TRBJ1-1; the D is unclear. Trimming cost V 6 bases and J 0 bases, with 8 bases left between them. Per the germline V gene, CDR1 is SGHTA and CDR2 is FQGNSA. CDR3 length equals 13 residues. CDR3 loop: CASRSTLNTEAFF. Here the CDR3 DNA reads TGTGCCAGCAGATCTACGTTGAACACTGAAGCTTTCTTT.

The rearrangement uses TRBV5-1 and TRBJ2-2, with D possibly being TRBD1 (6 bases). CDR3 length equals 14 residues. From germline, CDR1 is SGHRS and CDR2 YFSETQ. Deletions cut 0 bases from V and 5 bases from J, with 8 bases between. CDR3 DNA sequence: TGCGCCAGCAGCTTGGAAGGGGGTACCGGGGAGCTGTTTTTT. This codes for CASSLEGGTGELFF.

There are many counts of this clone. The chain carries TRBV30 and TRBJ1-4; no clear D. The CDR3 sequence is 16 residues long. V lost 4 bases, J lost 1 base, and 16 bases lay in between. In germline, CDR1 is GTSNPN, CDR2 SVGIG (reference sequence). CDR3 sequence (DNA): TGTGCCTGGACGGGGAGAGGATTGGGAACTAATGAAAAACTGTTTTTT. Protein sequence: CAWTGRGLGTNEKLFF.

This clone was detected only once. This chain links TRBV28 with TRBJ1-1; tentatively, D is TRBD1 (6 bases). This CDR3 spans 15 amino acids. Deletions cut 0 bases from V and 7 bases from J, with 15 bases between. Germline assignment: CDR1 MDHEN and CDR2 SYDVKM. The CDR3 region has the DNA TGTGCCAGCAGTTTATGGGGGGGGCCGGACAATGAAGCTTTCTTT. Encoded protein: CASSLWGGPDNEAFF.

V is TRBV7-9 and J is TRBJ1-3, with D perhaps TRBD1 (6 bases). CDR1 SEHNR and CDR2 FQNEAQ come from the germline V gene (reference sequence). The CDR3 has 14 amino acids. V shed 5 bases and J shed 1 base, with 9 bases lying between them. The CDR3 is CASSPGASGNTIYF. CDR3 nucleotide sequence: TGTGCCAGCAGCCCAGGGGCTTCTGGAAACACCATATATTTT.

The chain uses TRBV27 and TRBJ1-2, with D possibly matching TRBD1 (5 bases). The CDR3 is made up of 13 amino acids. Germline CDR1 MNHEY, CDR2 SMNVEV (reference sequence). The V end lost 1 base, the J end lost 2 bases, and 5 bases lay between the germline ends. The chain's CDR3 is CASSLWGNYGYTF. As DNA, the CDR3 is TGTGCCAGCAGTTTATGGGGGAACTATGGCTACACCTTC.

This clone has a single count. CDR3 protein: CASSPGDRGLQETQYF. DNA for the CDR3: TGTGCCAGCAGCCCAGGGGACAGGGGGCTTCAAGAGACCCAGTACTTC. This chain joins TRBV7-9 and TRBJ2-5; 12 positions match TRBD1. This CDR3 spans 16 amino acids. V gave up 5 bases and J gave up 2 bases; unmatched junction bases: 6. Germline loops: CDR1 SEHNR, CDR2 FQNEAQ (reference sequence).

The rearrangement uses TRBV30 and TRBJ1-5; D remains ambiguous. The CDR3 is made up of 12 amino acids. V gave up 2 bases and J gave up 8 bases, with 10 bases separating them. Germline CDR1 and CDR2: GTSNPN and SVGIG (reference sequence). The CDR3 DNA is TGTGCCTGGAGTTCATTCTCCGAGCCCCAGCATTTT. It encodes CAWSSFSEPQHF.

The V gene is TRBV6-6, the J gene TRBJ1-3; D perhaps matches TRBD1 (5 bases). V was cut by 5 bases and J by 2 bases, with 19 bases left in between. The CDR3 has 17 residues. Per the germline V gene, CDR1 is MNHNY and CDR2 is SVGAGI (reference sequence). The CDR3, as DNA: TGTGCCAGCAGTCGGTTTGACAGTCGCTTGGCTGGAAACACCATATATTTT. Its protein is CASSRFDSRLAGNTIYF.

The rearrangement uses TRBV7-2 and TRBJ2-4, with TRBD2 identical over 8 bases. The J segment lost 15 bases and the V segment lost 1 base, leaving 11 bases of the junction unmatched. There are 14 residues in the CDR3. CDR1 is SGHTA, CDR2 FQGNSA, per germline. CDR3 bases: TGTGCCAGCAGCTTAGGATGGCTAGCGGGCTTACTGTACTTC. This gives the protein CASSLGWLAGLLYF. The full variable domain, its missing parts supplied by reference TRBV7-2 and TRBJ2-4, is GAGVSQSPSNKVTEKGKDVELRCDPISGHTALYWYRQSLGQGLEFLIYFQGNSAPDKSGLPSDRFSAERTGGSVSTLTIQRTQQEDSAVYLCASSLGWLAGLLYFGAGTRLSVL.

The rearrangement joins TRBV19 to TRBJ1-5, with a weak D call TRBD1 (6 bases). V gave up 4 bases and J gave up 1 base, with 8 bases separating them. This CDR3 spans 14 amino acids. The germline gives CDR1 LNHDA, CDR2 SQIVND (reference sequence). The CDR3 sequence is CASSTGVSNQPQHF. In DNA form, the CDR3 reads TGTGCCAGTAGTACAGGGGTGAGCAATCAGCCCCAGCATTTT.

V gene TRBV28 combines with J gene TRBJ2-5; 12 nucleotides match TRBD2. The V gene end was trimmed by 9 bases and the J gene end by 3 bases; junction bases not matched to a gene: 5. The CDR3 length is 14 residues. Germline V gene sequence: CDR1 MDHEN, CDR2 SYDVKM. Written as DNA, the CDR3 is TGTGCCAGTATCCCTAGCGGGAGGGAAGAGACCCAGTACTTC. Amino acid sequence: CASIPSGREETQYF.

This rearrangement joins TRBV19 to TRBJ1-1, with TRBD1 identical over 8 bases. The CDR3 covers 16 residues. The V gene end was trimmed by 7 bases and the J gene end by 3 bases; junction bases not matched to a gene: 13. Germline values: CDR1 LNHDA, CDR2 SQIVND (reference sequence). The chain's CDR3 is CASTLPQGAADTEAFF. The CDR3 DNA follows: TGTGCCAGTACCCTCCCGCAGGGGGCGGCGGACACTGAAGCTTTCTTT.

The rearrangement uses TRBV5-1 and TRBJ1-4; D unclear. Trimming took off 5 bases at V and 0 bases at J, with 8 bases between the two ends. CDR1 and CDR2 from the germline V gene are SGHRS and YFSETQ. The CDR3 length is 14 residues. The CDR3 loop is CASSRGATNEKLFF. Here the CDR3 DNA reads TGCGCCAGCAGTCGCGGGGCAACTAATGAAAAACTGTTTTTT.

The chain links TRBV10-3 to TRBJ1-5, with no clear D. Trimming removed 8 bases at V and 1 base at J, with 15 bases between. Germline CDR1 ENHRY, CDR2 SYGVKD. The CDR3 covers 15 residues. The CDR3 region is CAISRNGESNQPQHF. DNA of the CDR3: TGTGCCATCTCTAGGAACGGAGAAAGCAATCAGCCCCAGCATTTT.